The rows below give T cell receptor beta chains drawn from one sample of a study of somatic mutations in cytotoxic T cells in rheumatoid arthritis. TCRdb's copy holds only in-frame clones and misses some; the assay was immunoSEQ multiplex PCR. This table has approximately 23,000 clones, roughly 74% appearing once. Sequenced material: CD8+ T cells sorted from blood. The origin of the receptors is an adult with rheumatoid arthritis. Each CDR3 is given with its conserved first and last residue.

TRBV5-6,CASSYDRDRYFEAFF
TRBV27,CASGLYGFGGTDTQYF
TRBV7-9,CASSLALTVNYGYTF
TRBV5-4,CASSWDATYEQYF
TRBV10-3,CAISEGEGLAGEIDEQFF
TRBV6-6,CASRDTGGRSDEQFF
TRBV5-6,CASSFSRSEAFF
TRBV4-2,CASSQEEGSHSGANVLTF
TRBV14,CASSLWAYEQYF
TRBV2,CASTEGQGPSNTEAFF